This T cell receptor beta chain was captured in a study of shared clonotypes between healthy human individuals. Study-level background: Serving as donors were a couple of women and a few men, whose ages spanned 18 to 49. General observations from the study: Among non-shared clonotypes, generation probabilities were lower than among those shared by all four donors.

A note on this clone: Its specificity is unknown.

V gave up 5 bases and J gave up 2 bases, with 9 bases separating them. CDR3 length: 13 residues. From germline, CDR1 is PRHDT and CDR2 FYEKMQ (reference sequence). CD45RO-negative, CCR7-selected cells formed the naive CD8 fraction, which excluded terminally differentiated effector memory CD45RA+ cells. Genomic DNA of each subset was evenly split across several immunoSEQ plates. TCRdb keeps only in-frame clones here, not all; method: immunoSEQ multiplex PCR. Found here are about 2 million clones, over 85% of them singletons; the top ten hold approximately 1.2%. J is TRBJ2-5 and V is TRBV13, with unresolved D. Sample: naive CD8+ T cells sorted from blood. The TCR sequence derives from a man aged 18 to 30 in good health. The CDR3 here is CASSRSGQETQYF. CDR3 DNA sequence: TGTGCCAGCAGCCGATCCGGACAAGAGACCCAGTACTTC.